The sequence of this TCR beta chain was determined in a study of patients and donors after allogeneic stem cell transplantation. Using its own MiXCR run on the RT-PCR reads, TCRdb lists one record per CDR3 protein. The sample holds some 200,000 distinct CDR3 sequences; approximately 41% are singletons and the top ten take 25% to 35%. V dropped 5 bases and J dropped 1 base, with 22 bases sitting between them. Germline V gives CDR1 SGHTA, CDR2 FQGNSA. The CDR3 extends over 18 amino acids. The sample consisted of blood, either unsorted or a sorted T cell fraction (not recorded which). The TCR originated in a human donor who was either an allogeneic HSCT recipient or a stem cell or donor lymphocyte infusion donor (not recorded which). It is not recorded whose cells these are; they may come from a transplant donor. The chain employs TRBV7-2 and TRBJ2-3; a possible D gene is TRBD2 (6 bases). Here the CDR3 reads CASSPIPGGGGRTDTQYF. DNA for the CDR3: TGTGCCAGCAGCCCTATCCCTGGTGGGGGAGGCCGCACAGATACGCAGTATTTT.